This T cell receptor beta chain was sequenced for a study of CD8+CD57+ T cells in acquired aplastic anemia. According to the study, genomic DNA was the template for TCR beta VDJ and CDR3 profiling. TCRdb passed the reads through MiXCR, listing each CDR3 protein once. The data contain 190,000 or so distinct CDR3 sequences, around 60% of them singletons. CDR1 is SGDLS, CDR2 YYNGEE, per germline. With V trimmed by 5 bases and J by 4 bases, 5 bases remained unmatched. This CDR3 spans 15 amino acids. The TCR was taken from a human donor in good health. V usage is TRBV9 and J usage is TRBJ2-5, with TRBD2 identical over 13 bases. The material sequenced was sorted CD4+, CD8+, or CD8+CD57+ T cells (not recorded which) from PBMCs. CDR3 loop: CASSELAGGPETQYF. The CDR3 nucleotides read TGTGCCAGCAGTGAACTAGCGGGGGGGCCAGAGACCCAGTACTTC.